Included here is one T cell receptor beta chain sequence, with context. Its antigen is undetermined. A second PCR of roughly 7 to 11 cycles used a sample-barcoded 5' primer and a J-beta primer mix. Through a template-switch adaptor with 12 random nucleotides, each cDNA molecule received a tag. TCRdb used MiXCR to reprocess the 5' RACE reads, holding one entry per CDR3 protein. The sample lists 1,300,000 or so distinct CDR3 sequences; approximately 59% were seen once. This specimen belongs to a study of blood T cells in healthy people across ages. Study-level points and caveats: TCR beta diversity per million T cells fell roughly linearly with age.

This CDR3 comprises 14 residues. Total RNA extracted from each sample amounted to at least 6 micrograms. The receptor's source is a man aged 18 to 30 in good health. The sequencing sample was made of blood. V gene TRBV12-3 or TRBV12-4 combines with J gene TRBJ2-4; D is ambiguous. The end of the DNA is better explained by TRBJ2-7, so the J call may be wrong. The DNA for the CDR3 is TGTGCCAGCAGCTGGAGTGCAACCTACTACGAGCAGTACTTC. As protein: CASSWSATYYEQYF.